This paragraph reports one T cell receptor beta chain. The CDR3 is 14 residues long. CDR1 and CDR2 from the germline V gene are SGHDT and YYEEEE. V lost 1 base and J 8 bases, leaving 12 bases between the germline ends. These data are taken from a study of blood T cell repertoires in COVID-19. In the study overall: Spain, Italy and the United States supplied samples that represented acute and convalescent COVID-19.

Sequenced by immunoSEQ multiplex PCR; TCRdb stores in-frame clones only, minus some. The profile covers fewer than 90,000 clones, with about 96% appearing a single time and about 4.1% taken by the ten largest. The sample comprised peripheral blood. This sequence was found in a human donor with active COVID-19. The donor label of this sample is uncertain. The V gene is TRBV5-6, the J gene TRBJ2-2; tentative D call: TRBD1 (6 bases). The CDR3 DNA reads TGTGCCAGCAGCTTGACCACAGGGATTGGGGAGCTGTTTTTT. Its protein product is CASSLTTGIGELFF.